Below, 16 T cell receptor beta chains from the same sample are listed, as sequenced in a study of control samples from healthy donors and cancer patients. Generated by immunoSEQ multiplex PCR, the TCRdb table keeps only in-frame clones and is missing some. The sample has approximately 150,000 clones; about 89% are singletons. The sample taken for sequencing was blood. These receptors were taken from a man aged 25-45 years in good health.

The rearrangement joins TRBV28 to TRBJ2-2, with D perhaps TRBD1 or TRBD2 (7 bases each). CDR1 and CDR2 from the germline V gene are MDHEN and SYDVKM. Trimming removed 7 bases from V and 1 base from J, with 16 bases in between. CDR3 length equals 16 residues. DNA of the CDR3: TGTGCCAGCAAAAGCAGCGGGACAGAGAACACCGGGGAGCTGTTTTTT. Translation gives CASKSSGTENTGELFF.

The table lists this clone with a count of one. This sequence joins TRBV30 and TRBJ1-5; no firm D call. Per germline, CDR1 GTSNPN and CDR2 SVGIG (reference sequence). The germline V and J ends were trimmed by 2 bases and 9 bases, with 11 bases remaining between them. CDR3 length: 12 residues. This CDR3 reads CAWSRDGGPQHF. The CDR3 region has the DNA TGTGCCTGGAGTAGAGACGGTGGGCCCCAGCATTTT.

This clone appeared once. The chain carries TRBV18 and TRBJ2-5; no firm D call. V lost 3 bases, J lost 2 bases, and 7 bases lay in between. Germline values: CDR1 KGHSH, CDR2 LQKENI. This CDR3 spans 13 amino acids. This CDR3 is CASSPRLQETQYF. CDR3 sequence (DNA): TGTGCCAGCTCACCGAGACTGCAAGAGACCCAGTACTTC.

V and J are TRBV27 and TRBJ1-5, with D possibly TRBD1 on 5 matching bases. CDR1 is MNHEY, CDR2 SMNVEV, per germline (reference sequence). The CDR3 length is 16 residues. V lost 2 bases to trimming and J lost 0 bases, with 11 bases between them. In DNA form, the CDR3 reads TGTGCCAGCAGTTTAACAGGAGATTATAGCAATCAGCCCCAGCATTTT. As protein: CASSLTGDYSNQPQHF.

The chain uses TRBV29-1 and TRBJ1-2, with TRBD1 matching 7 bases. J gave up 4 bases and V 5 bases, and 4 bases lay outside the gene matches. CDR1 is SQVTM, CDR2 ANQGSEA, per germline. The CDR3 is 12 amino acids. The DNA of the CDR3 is TGCAGCGTTCAGACAGGGTTCTATGGCTACACCTTC. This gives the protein CSVQTGFYGYTF.

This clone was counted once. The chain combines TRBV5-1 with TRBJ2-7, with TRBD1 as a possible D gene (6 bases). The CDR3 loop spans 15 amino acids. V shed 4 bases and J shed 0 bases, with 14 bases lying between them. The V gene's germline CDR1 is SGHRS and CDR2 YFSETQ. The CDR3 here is CASSPQGHSSYEQYF. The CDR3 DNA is TGCGCCAGCAGCCCCCAGGGGCATAGCTCCTACGAGCAGTACTTC.

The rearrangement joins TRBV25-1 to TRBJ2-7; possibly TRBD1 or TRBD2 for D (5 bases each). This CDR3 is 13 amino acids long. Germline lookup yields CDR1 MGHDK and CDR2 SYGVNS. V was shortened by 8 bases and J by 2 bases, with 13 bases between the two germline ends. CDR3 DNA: TGTGCCAGCGGGGGACGGGGAACCTACGAGCAGTACTTC. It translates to CASGGRGTYEQYF.

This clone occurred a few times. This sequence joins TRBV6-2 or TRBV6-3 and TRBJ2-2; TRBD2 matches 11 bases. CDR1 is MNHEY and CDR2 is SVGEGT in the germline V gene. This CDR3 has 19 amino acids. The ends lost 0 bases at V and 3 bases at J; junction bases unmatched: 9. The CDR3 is CASSYSGVSLAGDTGELFF. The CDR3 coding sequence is TGTGCCAGCAGTTACTCCGGGGTGTCACTAGCGGGGGACACCGGGGAGCTGTTTTTT.

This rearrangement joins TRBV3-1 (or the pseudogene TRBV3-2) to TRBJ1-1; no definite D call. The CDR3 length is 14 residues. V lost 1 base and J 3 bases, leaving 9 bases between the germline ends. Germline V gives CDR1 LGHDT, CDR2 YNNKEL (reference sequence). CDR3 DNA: TGTGCCAGCAGCCAAGTTCAGGTACACACTGAAGCTTTCTTT. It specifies CASSQVQVHTEAFF.

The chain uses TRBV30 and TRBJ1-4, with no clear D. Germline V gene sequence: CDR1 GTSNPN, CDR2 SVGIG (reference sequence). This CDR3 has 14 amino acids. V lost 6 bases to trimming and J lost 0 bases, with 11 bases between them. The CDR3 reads CACPDGTTNEKLFF. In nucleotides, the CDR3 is TGTGCCTGTCCGGACGGAACAACTAATGAAAAACTGTTTTTT.

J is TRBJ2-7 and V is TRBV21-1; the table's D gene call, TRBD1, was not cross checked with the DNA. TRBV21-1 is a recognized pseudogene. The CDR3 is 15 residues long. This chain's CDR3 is CASSKWTGKDYEQYF. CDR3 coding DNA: TGTGCCAGCAGCAAGTGGACAGGGAAGGACTACGAGCAGTACTTC.

The CDR3 nucleotides are TGTGCCAGCAGCTTCACTTTAGGACAGGAATCCCAACACCTCCACTTT. This encodes CASSFTLGQESQHLHF. The J gene is TRBJ1-6, the V gene TRBV5-6; the match to TRBD1 covers 7 bases. V dropped 2 bases and J dropped 15; count of bases not matched to a gene: 17. The CDR3 spans 16 residues. Germline lookup yields CDR1 SGHDT and CDR2 YYEEEE. Variable domain in full (rest from reference TRBV5-6 and TRBJ1-6): DAGVTQSPTHLIKTRGQQVTLRCSPKSGHDTVSWYQQALGQGPQFIFQYYEEEERQRGNFPDRFSGHQFPNYSSELNVNALLLGDSALYLCASSFTLGQESQHLHFGNGTRLTVT.

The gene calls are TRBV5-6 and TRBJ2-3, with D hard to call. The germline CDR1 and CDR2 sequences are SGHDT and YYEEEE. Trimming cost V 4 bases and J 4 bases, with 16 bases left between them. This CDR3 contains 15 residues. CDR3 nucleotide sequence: TGTGCCAGCAGCCTCCTCGGCGAGAGGTCAGATACGCAGTATTTT. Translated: CASSLLGERSDTQYF.

Here the CDR3 reads CASSDWTGIFSNEQFF. CDR3 nucleotides: TGTGCCAGCAGTGACTGGACAGGGATATTCAGCAATGAGCAGTTCTTC. The chain carries TRBV25-1 and TRBJ2-1; 8 bases are a match to TRBD1. Trimming took 3 bases from V and 6 from J; bases not matched to a gene: 10. This CDR3 is 16 amino acids long. Germline CDR1 and CDR2: MGHDK and SYGVNS.

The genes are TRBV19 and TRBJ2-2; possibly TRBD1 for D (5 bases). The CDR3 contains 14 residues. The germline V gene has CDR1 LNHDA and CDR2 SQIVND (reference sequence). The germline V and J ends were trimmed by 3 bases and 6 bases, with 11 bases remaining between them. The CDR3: CASSIVQGSGELFF. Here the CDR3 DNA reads TGTGCCAGTAGTATCGTTCAGGGATCCGGGGAGCTGTTTTTT.

CDR3 in DNA: TGTGCCAGCAGTTACGAAGGTTTGGGGGTTACTGAAGCTTTCTTT. Translating it yields CASSYEGLGVTEAFF. The gene calls are TRBV6-6 and TRBJ1-1, with D maybe TRBD1 (5 bases). The CDR3 loop spans 15 amino acids. Deletions cut 2 bases from V and 5 bases from J, with 15 bases between. Germline CDR1 reads MNHNY; CDR2 reads SVGAGI (reference sequence).